The subject of this entry is one T cell receptor (beta chain). The antigen is unknown. These data come from a study of graft-versus-host responses after intestinal transplantation. Repertoires were generated with immunoSEQ multiplex PCR, while TCRdb's copy carries only in-frame clones and drops some. The sample includes 150,000 or so clones, around 90% of them seen just once. The CDR3 consists of 15 residues. V lost 1 base and J lost 0, with 8 bases in between. The V gene's germline CDR1 is SGHNT and CDR2 YENEEA. The sample consisted of unstimulated CD4+ T cells sorted from spleen or lymph node cells, taken before intestinal transplant. The source of this sequence is a human donor who received an intestinal transplant. The rearrangement uses TRBV11-3 and TRBJ2-3; D perhaps matches TRBD2 (5 bases). The CDR3 reads CASSLGGSSTDTQYF. The DNA of the CDR3 is TGTGCCAGCAGCTTAGGCGGGTCCAGCACAGATACGCAGTATTTT.